What follows is one TCR beta chain and its context. Its antigen is not known. The CDR3 consists of 15 residues. With V trimmed by 5 bases and J by 5 bases, 8 bases remained unmatched. Per the germline V gene, CDR1 is SGHVS and CDR2 is FQNEAQ. Amplification used 60 Vbeta primers and 13 Jbeta primers. In the authors' methods: Unique TCR beta chains totaled around 86 million in a later count, with around 12 million of them shared. Using immunoSEQ multiplex PCR, the repertoire was profiled, and TCRdb retains in-frame clones only, with some absent. V and J calls and clone size are given by that table; D and trimming were obtained from the DNA. The sample yields 85,000 to 100,000 clones, around 80% seen once. This sample was taken from a study of cytomegalovirus exposure and HLA in healthy donors. Study-level information: A prior study identified over 100 million unique TCR beta sequences from 180 million or so T cells. Study-wide results and caveats: Reportedly, fewer N-insertions than the roughly 700-donor mean appeared in an Asian-associated ancestry cluster in a later analysis. Within an earlier analysis, most TCR beta V segments proved productive either about 90% or about 30% of the time.

The chain joins TRBV7-8 to TRBJ1-4; 7 nucleotides match TRBD1. Sequencing was done on a sample of PBMCs. This TCR was recovered from a man aged 25 to 40 in good health and CMV-seronegative. The CDR3: CASSPSRGENEKLFF. The CDR3 DNA sequence: TGTGCCAGCAGCCCTAGCAGGGGGGAGAATGAAAAACTGTTTTTT.